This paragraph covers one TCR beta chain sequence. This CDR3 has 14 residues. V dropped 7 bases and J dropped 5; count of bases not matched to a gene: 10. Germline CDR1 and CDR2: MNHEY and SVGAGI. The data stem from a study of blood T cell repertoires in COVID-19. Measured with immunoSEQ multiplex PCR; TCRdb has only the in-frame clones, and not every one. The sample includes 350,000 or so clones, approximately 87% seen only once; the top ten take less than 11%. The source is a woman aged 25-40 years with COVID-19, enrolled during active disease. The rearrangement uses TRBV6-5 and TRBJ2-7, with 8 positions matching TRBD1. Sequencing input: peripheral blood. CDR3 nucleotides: TGTGCCAGCACCATAGGGACAGGAGGGAACGAGCAGTACTTC. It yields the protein CASTIGTGGNEQYF.